This TCR beta chain emerged from a study of radiotherapy plus CTLA-4 blockade in lung cancer (dated by TCRdb to the late 2010s). Broadly, across the study: Among enrolled patients, 15% to 20% had an objective response and about 30% reached disease control. General findings and caveats noted by the study authors: TCR clones derived from tumors expanded in peripheral blood after treatment with radiotherapy and ipilimumab. Early dynamic changes in blood T cell clones, together with increased serum interferon-beta after radiation, were reported as the strongest predictors of response.

Of note for this clone: Its antigen is unknown. Base qualities are not recorded, but no much larger clone differs from it by a single base.

Library creation used the immunoSEQ multiplex PCR assay. Held by TCRdb, this immuneACCESS table contains in-frame sequences only and omits some clones. Under half of the omission traces to an unresolved V gene where checked; the cause of the rest is unknown. For this sample the table gives 85,000 to 130,000 clones, of which about 83% were detected only once. The ten top clones hold under 3% of the sample. In this study, focal radiation therapy paired with CTLA-4 blockade (ipilimumab) was tested in patients who had chemo-refractory metastatic non-small-cell lung cancer. In the germline V gene, CDR1 corresponds to SGHDT and CDR2 to YYEEEE. The CDR3 has 15 amino acids, counting the end cysteine and phenylalanine. CDR3 DNA only is kept here, 45 bases in frame from base 1. Trimming takes 6 bases off V and 1 base off J; junction bases not matched to a gene: 5.

The V and J genes are TRBV5-6 and TRBJ2-2, with 8 central nucleotides matching TRBD1. The sequencing here drew on peripheral blood, taken from a patient treated with radiotherapy plus ipilimumab. The sequence came from a human donor with non-small cell lung cancer that progressed on radiotherapy plus ipilimumab. Some clones in this sample may be carry-over from other donors' samples. The nucleotide sequence is given as TGTGCCAGCATCCGGGGGACAGGGAACACCGGGGAGCTGTTTTTT. It codes for CASIRGTGNTGELFF.